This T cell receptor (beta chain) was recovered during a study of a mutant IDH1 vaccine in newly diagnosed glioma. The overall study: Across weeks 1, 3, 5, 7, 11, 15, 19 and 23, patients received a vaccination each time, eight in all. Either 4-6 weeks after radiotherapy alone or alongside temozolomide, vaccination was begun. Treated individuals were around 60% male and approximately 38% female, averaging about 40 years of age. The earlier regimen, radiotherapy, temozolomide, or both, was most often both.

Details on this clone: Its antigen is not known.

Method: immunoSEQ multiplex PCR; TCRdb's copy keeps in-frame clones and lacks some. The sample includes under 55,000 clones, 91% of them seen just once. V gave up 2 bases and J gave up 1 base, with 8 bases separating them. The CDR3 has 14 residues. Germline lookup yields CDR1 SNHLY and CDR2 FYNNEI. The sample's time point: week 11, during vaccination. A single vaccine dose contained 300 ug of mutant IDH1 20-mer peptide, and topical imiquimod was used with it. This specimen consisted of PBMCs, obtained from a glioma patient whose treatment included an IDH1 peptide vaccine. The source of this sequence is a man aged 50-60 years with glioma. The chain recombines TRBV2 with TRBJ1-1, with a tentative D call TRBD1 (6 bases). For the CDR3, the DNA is TGTGCCAGCAGTGAAAGGACAGCGAACACTGAAGCTTTCTTT. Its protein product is CASSERTANTEAFF.